Here is one TCR beta chain with its context. Its antigen is not identified. This sample was included in a study of shared clonotypes between healthy human individuals. General observations from the study: For sorted subsets, rarefaction showed incomplete sequencing despite large depth.

CDR1 and CDR2 from the germline V gene are SGHRS and YFSETQ. V lost 4 bases, J lost 3 bases, and 11 bases lay in between. This CDR3 spans 13 amino acids. The method was immunoSEQ multiplex PCR; TCRdb's version includes in-frame clones alone and lacks a portion of them. The sample has 2,500,000 or so clones, roughly 92% seen once; the top ten hold 0.14%. The chain combines TRBV5-1 with TRBJ2-7, with D unresolved. The receptor comes from a man aged 18-30 years in good health. The material sequenced was naive CD4+ T cells sorted from blood. Subset denoted: CD45RA+ positively selected. The CDR3 DNA follows: TGCGCCAGCAGCCCTCCGGTTGGCTACGAGCAGTACTTC. Amino acids: CASSPPVGYEQYF. Looking up the rest from reference TRBV5-1 and TRBJ2-7 gives the full variable domain: KAGVTQTPRYLIKTRGQQVTLSCSPISGHRSVSWYQQTPGQGLQFLFEYFSETQRNKGNFPGRFSGRQFSNSRSEMNVSTLELGDSALYLCASSPPVGYEQYFGPGTRLTVT.